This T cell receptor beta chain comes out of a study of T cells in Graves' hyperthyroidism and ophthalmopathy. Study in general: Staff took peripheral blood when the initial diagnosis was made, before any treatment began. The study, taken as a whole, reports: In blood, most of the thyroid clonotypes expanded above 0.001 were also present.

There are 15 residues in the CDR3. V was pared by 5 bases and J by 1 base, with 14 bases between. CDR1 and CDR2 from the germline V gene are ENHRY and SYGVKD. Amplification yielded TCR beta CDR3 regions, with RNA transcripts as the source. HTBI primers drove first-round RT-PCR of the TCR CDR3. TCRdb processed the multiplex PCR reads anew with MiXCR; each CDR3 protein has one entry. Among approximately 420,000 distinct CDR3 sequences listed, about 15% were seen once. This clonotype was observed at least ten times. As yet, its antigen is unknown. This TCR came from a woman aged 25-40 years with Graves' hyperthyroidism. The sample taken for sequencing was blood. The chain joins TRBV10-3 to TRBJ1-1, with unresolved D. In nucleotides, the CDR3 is TGTGCCATCAGTCCCTTAGGAAGAGGGAACACTGAAGCTTTCTTT. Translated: CAISPLGRGNTEAFF.